This T cell receptor beta chain was observed in a study of response to subunit inactivated influenza vaccine. Regarding the study as a whole: That few new T cells are recruited by each seasonal influenza vaccination was the authors' suggestion.

TCRdb re-analysed the RT-PCR reads in MiXCR, keeping a single row per CDR3 protein. The data hold under 750,000 distinct CDR3 sequences, with roughly 10% observed a single time. Notes on this clonotype: What it binds is not known.

The sample here was PBMCs from blood, taken on the day of vaccination. The receptor was derived from a man aged 50 or older who received an inactivated influenza vaccine.

The CDR3: CASSSALEKLFF. The CDR3 DNA follows: TGTGCCAGCAGCAGTGCGCTTGAAAAACTGTTTTTT. V usage is TRBV7-8 and J usage is TRBJ1-4; D is unresolved. The CDR3 is made up of 12 amino acids. V was clipped by 5 bases and J by 7 bases, with 8 bases between them. Germline CDR1 SGHVS, CDR2 FQNEAQ. Complete variable domain (other parts from reference TRBV7-8 and TRBJ1-4): GAGVSQSPRYKVAKRGQDVALRCDPISGHVSLFWYQQALGQGPEFLTYFQNEAQLDKSGLPSDRFFAERPEGSVSTLKIQRTQQEDSAVYLCASSSALEKLFFGSGTQLSVL.